These T cell receptor beta chains were read from a single sample in a study of blood T cell repertoires in COVID-19. Measured with immunoSEQ multiplex PCR; TCRdb has only the in-frame clones, and not every one. The sample has roughly 230,000 clones, roughly 80% seen once. Input material: peripheral blood. The receptors originated from a man aged 45 to 65 with active or convalescent COVID-19. CDR3s include the opening cysteine and the closing phenylalanine or tryptophan. Fields, in order: J gene, V gene, clone size, D gene, CDR3 protein, CDR3 DNA. A D gene is named only where the DNA matches it firmly. Some rows mark clone size as missing; the rest say once, few, many or name a class of expanded clone.

TRBJ2-2 TRBV5-1 - - CASSSGGPNTGELFF TGCGCCAGCAGCTCCGGGGGTCCGAACACCGGGGAGCTGTTTTTT
TRBJ1-5 TRBV28 - TRBD1 CASRRQGHFQPQHF TGTGCCAGCAGGCGACAGGGGCACTTTCAGCCCCAGCATTTT
TRBJ2-5 TRBV30 - TRBD1 CAWNRGGRDGETQYF TGTGCCTGGAACAGAGGGGGCAGGGACGGAGAGACCCAGTACTTC
TRBJ1-5 TRBV3-1/TRBV3-2 once - CASSQGGVGQPQHF TGTGCCAGCAGCCAAGGGGGGGTGGGGCAGCCCCAGCATTTT
TRBJ1-1 TRBV2 - TRBD1 CASRPGTGVTEAFF TGTGCCAGCAGGCCCGGGACAGGGGTCACTGAAGCTTTCTTT
TRBJ1-2 TRBV29-1 once - CSVADSHYGYTF TGCAGCGTTGCGGACAGCCACTATGGCTACACCTTC
TRBJ1-1 TRBV6-6 - - CASSFQGGTEAFF TGTGCCAGCAGTTTTCAGGGTGGGACTGAAGCTTTCTTT
TRBJ2-1 TRBV7-6 - - CASSAGLYNEQFF TGTGCCAGCAGCGCGGGACTCTACAATGAGCAGTTCTTC
TRBJ1-2 TRBV30 - - CAWSVLEARDGGYTF TGTGCCTGGAGTGTACTTGAGGCGCGCGATGGGGGCTACACCTTC
TRBJ1-1 TRBV5-4 - TRBD1 CASSSSPGQGLNTEAFF TGTGCCAGCAGCTCCTCTCCGGGACAGGGGCTGAACACTGAAGCTTTCTTT
TRBJ2-7 TRBV6-1 - TRBD1 CASSDYRDRGRDEQYF TGTGCCAGCAGTGACTACCGGGACAGGGGTCGCGACGAGCAGTACTTC
TRBJ2-5 TRBV2 - TRBD1 CASSGGQGRGETQYF TGTGCCAGCAGCGGGGGACAGGGGAGAGGGGAGACCCAGTACTTC
TRBJ2-7 TRBV30 - TRBD1 CAWSLTGVTYEQYF TGTGCCTGGAGCCTGACAGGGGTTACCTACGAGCAGTACTTC
TRBJ2-5 TRBV5-1 - - CASSAGISVETQYF TGCGCCAGCAGCGCCGGGATTAGCGTGGAGACCCAGTACTTC
TRBJ2-7 TRBV28 - - CASSLNPREQYF TGTGCCAGCAGTTTAAACCCGAGGGAGCAGTACTTC
TRBJ2-3 TRBV7-9 few TRBD2 CASSVGTITDTQYF TGTGCCAGCAGCGTCGGGACTATCACAGATACGCAGTATTTT
TRBJ1-4 TRBV10-2 - - CASSEIRGREKLFF TGCGCCAGCAGTGAGATCAGGGGCCGGGAAAAACTGTTTTTT
TRBJ2-7 TRBV19 - - CASSIRPGESYEQYF TGTGCCAGTAGTATAAGGCCGGGGGAATCCTACGAGCAGTACTTC
TRBJ1-6 TRBV5-6 - - CASSLFSGRDNSPLHF TGTGCCAGCAGCTTGTTCTCAGGGAGGGATAATTCACCCCTCCACTTT
TRBJ1-3 TRBV4-1 - TRBD1 CASSQATGGNTIYF TGCGCCAGCAGCCAAGCGACAGGGGGAAACACCATATATTTT
TRBJ2-7 TRBV7-8 - - CASSLDPQSYEQYF TGTGCCAGCAGCTTAGATCCCCAGTCCTACGAGCAGTACTTC
TRBJ2-1 TRBV18 - TRBD1 CASSPQQGAAYNEQFF TGTGCCAGCTCACCACAACAGGGGGCCGCCTACAATGAGCAGTTCTTC
TRBJ1-2 TRBV7-8 - TRBD1 CASSLDGQGRLGGYTF TGTGCCAGCAGCTTAGACGGACAGGGGAGGCTAGGTGGCTACACCTTC
TRBJ1-1 TRBV30 - TRBD1 CACCVGDRGDTEAFF TGTGCCTGCTGTGTGGGGGACAGGGGTGACACTGAAGCTTTCTTT
TRBJ2-1 TRBV4-3 few - CASSQDLTRDSYNEQFF TGCGCCAGCAGCCAAGATCTTACTAGGGACTCCTACAATGAGCAGTTCTTC
TRBJ1-1 TRBV7-5 once - CVRSFVVGSRATEAFF TGTGTCAGAAGCTTTGTGGTGGGGAGTAGGGCGACTGAAGCTTTCTTT
TRBJ2-7 TRBV3-1/TRBV3-2 - - CASSSLWGPYEQYF TGTGCCAGCAGCTCCCTGTGGGGGCCCTACGAGCAGTACTTC
TRBJ2-7 TRBV5-6 - TRBD2 CASRSSGGAYEQYF TGTGCCAGCAGGTCTAGCGGGGGGGCCTACGAGCAGTACTTC
TRBJ2-5 TRBV6-5 - - CASRRIRGFQETQYF TGTGCCAGCAGACGGATCAGGGGATTCCAAGAGACCCAGTACTTC
TRBJ1-1 TRBV5-1 - - CASSFSDGENTEAFF TGCGCCAGCAGCTTCTCAGACGGGGAGAACACTGAAGCTTTCTTT
TRBJ1-4 TRBV9 once - CASSVGGGNEKLFF TGTGCCAGCAGCGTGGGAGGGGGGAATGAAAAACTGTTTTTT
TRBJ1-3 TRBV3-1/TRBV3-2 few - CASSQDLSGNTIYF TGTGCCAGCAGCCAAGATCTGTCTGGAAACACCATATATTTT